This T cell receptor (beta chain) comes out of a study of long-term antiretroviral therapy in people with HIV. Turning to the study itself: In the earliest collections, sampling predates the 2015 immediate-ART recommendation by about a decade.

Study results and caveats: Repertoires from HIV showed CDR3 length ranges narrower than those of controls. Post-treatment diversity went higher with ART but stayed below transplant donor controls.

To note about this clone: Its target is not known.

The CDR3 runs 13 residues. Germline V gene sequence: CDR1 LNHDA, CDR2 SQIVND (reference sequence). V was trimmed by 5 bases and J by 1 base, leaving 5 bases between them. The immunoSEQ assay was v3.0, run at survey level. Profiling relied on immunoSEQ multiplex PCR, and the TCRdb table lists in-frame clones only, not all of them. The table records approximately 28,000 clones, more than 75% of them present only once. The source was unsorted PBMCs, collected about 5 years after starting antiretroviral therapy. The gene calls are TRBV19 and TRBJ2-2, with a tentative D call TRBD2 (5 bases). This clonotype originated in a man aged 35 to 55 with HIV. The CDR3 region is CASSRGNTGELFF. The CDR3 DNA reads as TGTGCCAGTAGTCGGGGGAACACCGGGGAGCTGTTTTTT.